This T cell receptor (beta chain) comes out of a study of robustness of blood B and T cell sequencing listed by TCRdb under 2018. In terms of the full investigation: The study was designed to determine how much peripheral blood is required to reliably characterize an individual's TCRbeta and IgG repertoires. Two replicate TCRbeta cDNA libraries were prepared from one shared RNA pool from a single 10 ml draw, serving as technical replicates. Each of the nine to eleven independently drawn blood samples had its TCRbeta and IgG repertoires measured.

mRNA, which captures expressed receptors, was used instead of genomic DNA for quantification of TCRbeta repertoires. Buffy coat leukocytes were collected into Trizol, and RNA was extracted with the Direct-zol RNA MiniPrep Plus kit without cell sorting. EDTA blood tubes were spun right away at 4 degrees C to separate plasma, buffy coat and red blood cells. The CDR3, cysteine through phenylalanine, is 12 amino acids long. The kept DNA is CDR3 alone, 36 bases in frame from the first base. CDR1 MNHEY and CDR2 SVGEGT are derived from the germline V gene. V loses 1 base, J loses 6 bases, and the germline ends lie 3 bases apart. This clonotype occurred a few times. The antigen it recognizes is unknown. No base quality values were provided; no much bigger clone lies one nucleotide off. Library preparation employed PCR. The sequencer was an Illumina MiSeq. Synthesis of cDNA relied on SMARTScribe reverse transcriptase together with a 5' template-switch oligo that added a universal priming site. A 12-nucleotide random unique molecular identifier (UMI) was carried by the template-switch oligo, and each cDNA molecule was tagged with this UMI. During reverse transcription, chain-specific reverse primers targeted TCRbeta transcripts. Uracil DNA glycosylase treatment removed residual template-switch adapters, and cDNA was purified with a Qiagen MinElute kit. The first PCR used KAPA HiFi HotStart ReadyMix for approximately 25 cycles, split across four 50 ul reactions with step-out primers. Products of the first-round PCR were gel-purified before additional amplification. Illumina Nextera adapters were added in a second approximately 8-cycle PCR, after which libraries were purified and pooled. The UMI barcode for each TCRbeta molecule was captured by a 50-nucleotide 5' read. In the source study's methods: Using the MIGEC toolkit, reads were grouped by UMI into consensus reads. PEAR was used to merge forward and reverse consensus reads into final reads. Identical UMI-sequence pairs found in more than one library were treated as cross-sample contamination and removed by a custom decontamination script. MIGMAP, a wrapper around IgBLAST, was used to carry out V(D)J assignment and CDR3 extraction. A TCR clonotype was defined as sharing the same V gene, J gene and CDR3 amino acid sequence, and CDR1 and CDR2 were not sequenced. TCRdb trimmed the raw reads at Q25, called clones with MiXCR and kept productive beta chains. Here each entry gathers all rows of one CDR3 protein and keeps the most common genes and DNA. The V and J calls come from TCRdb's annotation, not from the publication. In all, the sample holds roughly 3,600 distinct CDR3 sequences, and roughly half of those were seen once. More than 20% of the sample comes from the top ten.

Summary of the overall study and its limitations: Immediate fractionation was required for EDTA tubes, so the use of EDTA tubes in multi-site collections was limited. TCRbeta rarefaction curves did not fully plateau, suggesting under-sequencing or many low-abundance clonotypes. Combining 3 or 4 tubes (30-40 ml blood) brought coverage of the top 10,000 TCRbeta clonotypes close to saturation. Pooling tubes did not increase the overlap of rare TCRbeta clonotypes, which implies that much larger blood volumes would be needed to capture rare TCRbeta clonotypes. Evidence of cross-contamination, likely from batch processing, showed up in one pair of TCRbeta libraries, so the UMI-sequence pairs shared by that pair of libraries were removed. When technical replicate libraries were compared, under 95% of the top 10,000 TCRbeta clonotypes in one library also turned up in the other. The 1,000 most abundant TCRbeta clonotypes from the pooled draws were found in every single 10 ml sample.

The sequence is built from TRBV6-2 or TRBV6-3 and TRBJ2-2; a confident D gene designation cannot be given. This TCR came from a human donor in good health. The sample comprised peripheral blood. The DNA sequence is given as TGTGCCAGCAGTTACTACGCCGGGGAGCTGTTTTTT. It translates to CASSYYAGELFF.